Below are 12 T cell receptor beta chains sequenced from a single sample in a study of T cell responses to AZD1222 COVID-19 vaccine. Clones were sequenced by immunoSEQ multiplex PCR, and TCRdb holds only the in-frame ones, with some missing. The table lists some 120,000 clones, roughly 88% of them singletons. The input for sequencing was peripheral blood, taken 28 days after the second AZD1222 dose. The receptors derive from an adult who received the AZD1222 COVID-19 vaccine.

This chain links TRBV3-1 (or the pseudogene TRBV3-2) with TRBJ2-3; 8 nucleotides agree with TRBD2. The CDR3 has 14 amino acids. The trim removed 1 base at V and 9 bases at J, leaving 6 bases unmatched. CDR1 and CDR2 from the germline V gene are LGHDT and YNNKEL (reference sequence). The CDR3 DNA is TGTGCCAGCAGCCAAGGTGCGGCTAGCGGGACGCAGTATTTT. This encodes CASSQGAASGTQYF.

The gene calls are TRBV18 and TRBJ1-2; possible D gene TRBD1, 6 bases. The CDR3 has 16 residues. In germline, CDR1 is KGHSH, CDR2 LQKENI. The V end lost 3 bases, the J end lost 4 bases, and 18 bases lay between the germline ends. The CDR3 nucleotides are TGTGCCAGCTCACCGGAGTTCGCCAGGGACATCTATGGCTACACCTTC. Encoded protein: CASSPEFARDIYGYTF.

V usage is TRBV27 and J usage is TRBJ2-3; D not resolved. Germline CDR1 MNHEY, CDR2 SMNVEV (reference sequence). Trimming shortened V by 8 bases and J by 1 base, and 13 bases separated the two germline ends. The CDR3 runs 14 residues. CDR3 in amino acids: CASASPVGTDTQYF. The CDR3 nucleotides read TGTGCCAGCGCATCCCCTGTTGGCACAGATACGCAGTATTTT.

This chain links TRBV6-1 with TRBJ1-2; no firm D call. Trimming shortened V by 3 bases and J by 2 bases, and 10 bases separated the two germline ends. Per the germline V gene, CDR1 is MNHNS and CDR2 is SASEGT. The CDR3 is made up of 14 amino acids. The CDR3 DNA reads as TGTGCCAGCAGTGAGAAAGGGATCAACTATGGCTACACCTTC. Encoded protein: CASSEKGINYGYTF.

The CDR3 protein is CASSSRLASNEQFF. The DNA of the CDR3 is TGTGCCAGCAGCTCCCGACTAGCGAGCAATGAGCAGTTCTTC. This chain joins TRBV7-2 and TRBJ2-1; 8 bases are shared with TRBD2. The V gene's germline CDR1 is SGHTA and CDR2 FQGNSA. The CDR3 consists of 14 residues. V was pared by 4 bases and J by 6 bases, with 5 bases of the junction left unmatched.

The chain carries TRBV3-1 (or the pseudogene TRBV3-2) and TRBJ1-1; D unclear. The CDR3 has 14 amino acids. From germline, CDR1 is LGHDT and CDR2 YNNKEL (reference sequence). V gave up 6 bases and J gave up 0 bases, with 11 bases separating them. The CDR3 sequence: CASRPFELNTEAFF. CDR3 DNA: TGTGCCAGCAGACCCTTCGAGTTGAACACTGAAGCTTTCTTT.

The chain is built from TRBV2 and TRBJ1-4; 7 bases are shared with TRBD1. Per the germline V gene, CDR1 is SNHLY and CDR2 is FYNNEI. The V gene end was trimmed by 2 bases and the J gene end by 3 bases; junction bases not matched to a gene: 3. This CDR3 has 15 residues. CDR3 sequence reads: CASSENRGSNEKLFF. CDR3 DNA sequence: TGTGCCAGCAGTGAAAACAGGGGCTCTAATGAAAAACTGTTTTTT.

V gene TRBV6-1 combines with J gene TRBJ2-7, with 12 nucleotides matching TRBD2. The V and J ends lost 3 bases and 1 base, in that order; junction bases with no gene match: 7. CDR1 and CDR2 (germline): MNHNS, SASEGT. The CDR3 consists of 17 residues. This chain's CDR3 is CASSEMTSGGPSYEQYF. The CDR3, as DNA: TGTGCCAGCAGTGAGATGACTAGCGGGGGCCCGTCCTACGAGCAGTACTTC.

The V and J genes are TRBV9 and TRBJ2-2; TRBD1 agrees at 9 bases. V lost 4 bases, J lost 2 bases, and 6 bases stayed unmatched. The CDR3 consists of 16 residues. Looked up from germline, CDR1 is SGDLS and CDR2 is YYNGEE. CDR3 bases: TGTGCCAGCAGCTCCGGGACAGGGATTAACACCGGGGAGCTGTTTTTT. The encoded protein is CASSSGTGINTGELFF. Based on the CDR3 plus reference TRBV9 and TRBJ2-2, the full variable domain is DSGVTQTPKHLITATGQRVTLRCSPRSGDLSVYWYQQSLDQGLQFLIQYYNGEERAKGNILERFSAQQFPDLHSELNLSSLELGDSALYFCASSSGTGINTGELFFGEGSRLTVL.

The chain links TRBV29-1 to TRBJ1-2; D remains ambiguous. V was pared by 2 bases and J by 6 bases, with 10 bases between. The CDR3 is 12 amino acids. Germline lookup yields CDR1 SQVTM and CDR2 ANQGSEA. The CDR3 DNA reads as TGCAGCGTTGAATTGGTGTCTAATGGCTACACCTTC. The encoded protein is CSVELVSNGYTF.

V is TRBV4-1 and J is TRBJ2-7, with D unclear. V was trimmed by 1 base and J by 1 base, leaving 8 bases between them. Germline CDR1 and CDR2: MGHRA and YSYEKL. The CDR3 sequence is 14 residues long. The CDR3: CASSQVGPSYEQYF. The CDR3 bases are TGCGCCAGCAGCCAAGTAGGACCATCCTACGAGCAGTACTTC.

The CDR3 loop reads CASSPQQGNKYTIYF. CDR3 nucleotides: TGCGCCAGCAGCCCCCAACAGGGTAATAAATACACCATATATTTT. This rearrangement joins TRBV4-1 to TRBJ1-3; tentatively, D is TRBD1 (6 bases). V shed 4 bases and J shed 8 bases, with 18 bases lying between them. This CDR3 has 15 residues. CDR1 is MGHRA, CDR2 YSYEKL, per germline.